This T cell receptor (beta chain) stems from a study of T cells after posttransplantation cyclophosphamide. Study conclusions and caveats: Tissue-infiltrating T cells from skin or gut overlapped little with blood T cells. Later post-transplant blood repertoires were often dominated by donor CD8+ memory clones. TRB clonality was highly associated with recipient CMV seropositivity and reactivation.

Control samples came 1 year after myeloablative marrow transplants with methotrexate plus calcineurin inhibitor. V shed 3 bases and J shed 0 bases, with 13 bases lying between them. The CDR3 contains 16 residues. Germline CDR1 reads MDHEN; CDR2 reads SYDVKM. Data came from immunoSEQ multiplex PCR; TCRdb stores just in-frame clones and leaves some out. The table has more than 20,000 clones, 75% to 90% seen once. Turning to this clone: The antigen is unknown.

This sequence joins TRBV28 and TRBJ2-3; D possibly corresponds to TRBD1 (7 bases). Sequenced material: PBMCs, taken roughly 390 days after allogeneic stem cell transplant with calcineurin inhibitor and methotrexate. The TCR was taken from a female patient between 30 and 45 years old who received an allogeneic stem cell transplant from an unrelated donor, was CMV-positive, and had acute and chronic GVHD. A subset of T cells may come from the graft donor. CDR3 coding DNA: TGTGCCAGCAGTTTTGCAGGGGGGACTAGCACAGATACGCAGTATTTT. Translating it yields CASSFAGGTSTDTQYF.